The clone carrying this TCR beta chain was seen at least ten times. The sample belongs to a study of human T cells and chemical hapten exposure. The time point here: patch test 2, 6 weeks after DPC sensitization. The sample's treatment: therapeutic diphenylcyclopropenone sensitization with weekly scalp DPC. TCRdb re-called the RACE reads with MiXCR, one entry per CDR3 protein. The repertoire has about 69,000 distinct CDR3 sequences, around a tenth of them found once; the top ten carry 6.5% to 8.5%. The CDR3 totals 12 residues. The ends lost 2 bases at V and 4 bases at J; junction bases unmatched: 2. The germline gives CDR1 DFQATT, CDR2 SNEGSKA (reference sequence).

Specimen: whole blood, collected in connection with sensitization to the hapten diphenylcyclopropenone (DPC). The chain recombines TRBV20-1 with TRBJ2-7, with 7 nucleotides matching TRBD2. The receptor's source is a woman between 50 and 59 years old with alopecia areata. Some clones in this sample may be carry-over from other donors' samples. This CDR3 is CSARLAEYEQYF. The CDR3 nucleotides are TGCAGTGCTAGACTAGCGGAGTACGAGCAGTACTTC.